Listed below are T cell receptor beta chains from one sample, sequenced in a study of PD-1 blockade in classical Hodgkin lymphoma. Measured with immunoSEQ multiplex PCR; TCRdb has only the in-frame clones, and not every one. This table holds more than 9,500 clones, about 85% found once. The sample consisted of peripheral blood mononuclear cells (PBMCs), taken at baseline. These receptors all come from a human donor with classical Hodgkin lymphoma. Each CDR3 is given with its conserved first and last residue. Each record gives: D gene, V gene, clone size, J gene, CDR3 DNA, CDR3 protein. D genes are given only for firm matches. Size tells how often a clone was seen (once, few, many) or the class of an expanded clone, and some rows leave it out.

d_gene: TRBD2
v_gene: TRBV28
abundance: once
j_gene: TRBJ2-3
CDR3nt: TGTGCCAGCAGTTTATGGCGGGGGGGCTTGGGAACAGATACGCAGTATTTT
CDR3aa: CASSLWRGGLGTDTQYF

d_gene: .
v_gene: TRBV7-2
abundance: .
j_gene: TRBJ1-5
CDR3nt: TGTGCCAGCAGCTTAAGTCTTAATCAGCCCCAGCATTTT
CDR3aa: CASSLSLNQPQHF

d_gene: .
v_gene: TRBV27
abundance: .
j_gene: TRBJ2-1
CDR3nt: TGTGCCAGCAGTTTATCGCGGGACACCTACAATGAGCAGTTCTTC
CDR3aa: CASSLSRDTYNEQFF

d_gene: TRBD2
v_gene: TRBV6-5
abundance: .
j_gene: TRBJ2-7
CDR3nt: TGTGCCAGCAGTTACTCGATTCTACTAGCGGGAGGAGAGCAGTACTTC
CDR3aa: CASSYSILLAGGEQYF

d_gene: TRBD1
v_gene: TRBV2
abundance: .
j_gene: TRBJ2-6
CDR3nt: TGTGCCAGCTCGGACAGGGCTGGGGCCAACGTCCTGACTTTC
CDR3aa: CASSDRAGANVLTF

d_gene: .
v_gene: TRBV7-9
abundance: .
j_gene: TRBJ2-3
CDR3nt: TGTGCCAGCAGCTTAATTTCAGGGGCAGATACGCAGTATTTT
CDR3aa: CASSLISGADTQYF

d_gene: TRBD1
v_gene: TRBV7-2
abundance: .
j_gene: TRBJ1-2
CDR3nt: TGTGCCAGCAGCCCCTGGGGACAGGGCAACTATGGCTACACCTTC
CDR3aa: CASSPWGQGNYGYTF

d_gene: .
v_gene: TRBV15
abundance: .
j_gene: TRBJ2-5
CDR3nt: TGTGCCACCTCTCGGAGGGGAAAGACCCAGTACTTC
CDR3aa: CATSRRGKTQYF

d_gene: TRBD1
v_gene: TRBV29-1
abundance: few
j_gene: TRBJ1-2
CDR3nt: TGCAGCGTCCCGGGACAGGGGTTCTATGGCTACACCTTC
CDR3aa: CSVPGQGFYGYTF

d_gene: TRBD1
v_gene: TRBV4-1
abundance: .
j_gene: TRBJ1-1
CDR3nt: TGCGCCAGCAGCCTCCCCTGGACAGGGGGCTCTACTGAAGCTTTCTTT
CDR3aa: CASSLPWTGGSTEAFF

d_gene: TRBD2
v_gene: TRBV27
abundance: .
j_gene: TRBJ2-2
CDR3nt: TGTGCCAGCAGTGGGGTAACTAGCGGGGGATACACCGGGGAGCTGTTTTTT
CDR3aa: CASSGVTSGGYTGELFF

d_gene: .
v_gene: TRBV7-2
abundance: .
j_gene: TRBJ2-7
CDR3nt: TGTGCCAGCAGCTTACCCCGCCTTTCCTACGAGCAGTACTTC
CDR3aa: CASSLPRLSYEQYF

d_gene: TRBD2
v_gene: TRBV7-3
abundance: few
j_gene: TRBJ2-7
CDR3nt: TGTGCCAGCAGCTTCAGCGGGGGCGCCTACGAGCAGTACTTC
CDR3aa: CASSFSGGAYEQYF

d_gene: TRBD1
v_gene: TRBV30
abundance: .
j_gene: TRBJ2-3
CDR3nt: TGTGCCTGGAGTGTTCCGACAGGGGGCCTGGGGACAGATACGCAGTATTTT
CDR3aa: CAWSVPTGGLGTDTQYF

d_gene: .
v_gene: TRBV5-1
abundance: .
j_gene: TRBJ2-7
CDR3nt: TGCGCCAGCAGCAACATTGGACGGGCCTACGAGCAGTACTTC
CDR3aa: CASSNIGRAYEQYF

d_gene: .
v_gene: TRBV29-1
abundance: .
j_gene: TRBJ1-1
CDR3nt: TGCAGCTTTCGCCGGACAGTCGTCTTTAGCACTGAAGCTTTCTTT
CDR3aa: CSFRRTVVFSTEAFF

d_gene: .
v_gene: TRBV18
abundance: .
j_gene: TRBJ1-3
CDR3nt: TGTGCCAGCTCACTCATCCGGGACAACTCTGGAAACACCATATATTTT
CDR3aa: CASSLIRDNSGNTIYF

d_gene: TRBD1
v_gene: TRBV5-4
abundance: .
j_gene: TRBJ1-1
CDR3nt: TGTGCCAGCAGTCTGGCCGGGACAGGGACTGAAGCTTTCTTT
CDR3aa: CASSLAGTGTEAFF

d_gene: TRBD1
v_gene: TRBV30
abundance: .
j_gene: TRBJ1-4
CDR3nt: TGTGCCTGGACACAGGGGGGAGAAAAACTGTTTTTT
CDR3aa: CAWTQGGEKLFF

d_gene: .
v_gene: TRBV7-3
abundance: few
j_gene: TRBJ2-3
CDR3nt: TGTGCCAGCAGCTTAGGGGATAGCGGACTCACAGATACGCAGTATTTT
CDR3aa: CASSLGDSGLTDTQYF

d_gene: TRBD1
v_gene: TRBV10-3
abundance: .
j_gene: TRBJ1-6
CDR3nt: TGTGCCATCAGGAACGGACAGGACCCTAATTCACCCCTCCACTTT
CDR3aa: CAIRNGQDPNSPLHF

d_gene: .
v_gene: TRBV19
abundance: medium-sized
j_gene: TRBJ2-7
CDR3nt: TGTGCCAGTAGTATAGACAGGCCTTACGAGCAGTACTTC
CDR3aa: CASSIDRPYEQYF

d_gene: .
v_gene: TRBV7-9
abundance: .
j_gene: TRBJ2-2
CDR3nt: TGTGCCAGCAGCTTAGAGGGACGCAGGACCGGGGAGCTGTTTTTT
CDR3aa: CASSLEGRRTGELFF

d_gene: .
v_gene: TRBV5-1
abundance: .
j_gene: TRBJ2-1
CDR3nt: TGCGCCAGCAGCTTGGTTAGGGGGGCCAATAATGAGCAGTTCTTC
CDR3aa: CASSLVRGANNEQFF

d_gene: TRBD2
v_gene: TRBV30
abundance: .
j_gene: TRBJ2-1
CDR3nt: TGTGCCTGGAGTATTAGCGGGGGCCAATACAATGAGCAGTTCTTC
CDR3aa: CAWSISGGQYNEQFF

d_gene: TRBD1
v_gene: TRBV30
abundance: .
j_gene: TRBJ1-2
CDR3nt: TGTGCCTTCCCGGACAGGGACGGTAGTAATGGCTACACCTTC
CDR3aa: CAFPDRDGSNGYTF

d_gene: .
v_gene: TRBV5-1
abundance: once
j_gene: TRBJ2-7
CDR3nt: TGCGCCAGCAGCTTGGCAGGGACCTACGAGCAGTACTTC
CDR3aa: CASSLAGTYEQYF

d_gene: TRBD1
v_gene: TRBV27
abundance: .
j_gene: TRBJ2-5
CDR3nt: TGTGCCAGCAGTCTACTTGGACAGGGCCAAGAGACCCAGTACTTC
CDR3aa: CASSLLGQGQETQYF

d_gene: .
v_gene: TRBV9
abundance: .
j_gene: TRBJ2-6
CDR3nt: TGTGCCAGCAGCGCCCGGGACAAAATGTATCAGGGTGGGGCCAACGTCCTGACTTTC
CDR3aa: CASSARDKMYQGGANVLTF

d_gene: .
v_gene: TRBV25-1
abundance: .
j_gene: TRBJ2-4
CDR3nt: TGTGCCAGCAGTGAAACAGGGCTAGCCAAAAACATTCAGTACTTC
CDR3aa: CASSETGLAKNIQYF

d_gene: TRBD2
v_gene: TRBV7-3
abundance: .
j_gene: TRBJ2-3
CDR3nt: TGTGCCAGCAGCTATGGACTAGCGGGGGACCTTTCAGATACGCAGTATTTT
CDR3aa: CASSYGLAGDLSDTQYF

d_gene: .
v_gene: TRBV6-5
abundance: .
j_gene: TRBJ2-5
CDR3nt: TGTGCCAGCAGTTACGGAACTAGTTTCGAGACCCAGTACTTC
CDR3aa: CASSYGTSFETQYF

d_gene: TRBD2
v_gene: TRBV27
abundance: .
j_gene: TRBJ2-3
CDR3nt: TGTGCCAGCAGCCCCACCCGGACTAGCGGGGCCAGCACAGATACGCAGTATTTT
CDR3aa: CASSPTRTSGASTDTQYF

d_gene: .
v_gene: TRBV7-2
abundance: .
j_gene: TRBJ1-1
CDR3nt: TGTGCCAGCAGCCCCGACACCGGACAACGAACTGAAGCTTTCTTT
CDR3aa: CASSPDTGQRTEAFF

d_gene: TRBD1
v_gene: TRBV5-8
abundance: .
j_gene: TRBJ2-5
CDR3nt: TGTGCCAGCAGCCCCGACAGGGATTGGGGAGAGACCCAGTACTTC
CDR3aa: CASSPDRDWGETQYF

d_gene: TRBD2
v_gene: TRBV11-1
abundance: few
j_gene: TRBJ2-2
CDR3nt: TGTGCCAGCAGCCTACTTGTTGGGGGGGTCACCGGGGAGCTGTTTTTT
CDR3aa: CASSLLVGGVTGELFF

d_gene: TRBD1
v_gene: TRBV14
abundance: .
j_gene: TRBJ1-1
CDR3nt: TGTGCCAGCAGCCAAGAGGACAGGGCTACTGAAGCTTTCTTT
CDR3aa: CASSQEDRATEAFF

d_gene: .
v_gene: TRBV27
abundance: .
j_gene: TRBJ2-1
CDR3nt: TGTGCCAGCAGTTTTTCCGGGGAAGCCCCCTACAATGAGCAGTTCTTC
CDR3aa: CASSFSGEAPYNEQFF

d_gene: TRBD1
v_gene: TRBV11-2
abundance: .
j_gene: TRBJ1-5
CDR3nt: TGTGCCAGCAGCCCCGCGACAGGGGGCAATCAGCCCCAGCATTTT
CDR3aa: CASSPATGGNQPQHF

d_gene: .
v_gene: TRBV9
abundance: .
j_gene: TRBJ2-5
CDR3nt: TGTGCCAGCAGCGTAGGGACAGTCCAAGAGACCCAGTACTTC
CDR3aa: CASSVGTVQETQYF

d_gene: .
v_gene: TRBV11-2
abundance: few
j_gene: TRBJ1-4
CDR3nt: TGTGCCAGCAGCCCCCTCTTAGGGGCAGCAACTAATGAAAAACTGTTTTTT
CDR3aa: CASSPLLGAATNEKLFF